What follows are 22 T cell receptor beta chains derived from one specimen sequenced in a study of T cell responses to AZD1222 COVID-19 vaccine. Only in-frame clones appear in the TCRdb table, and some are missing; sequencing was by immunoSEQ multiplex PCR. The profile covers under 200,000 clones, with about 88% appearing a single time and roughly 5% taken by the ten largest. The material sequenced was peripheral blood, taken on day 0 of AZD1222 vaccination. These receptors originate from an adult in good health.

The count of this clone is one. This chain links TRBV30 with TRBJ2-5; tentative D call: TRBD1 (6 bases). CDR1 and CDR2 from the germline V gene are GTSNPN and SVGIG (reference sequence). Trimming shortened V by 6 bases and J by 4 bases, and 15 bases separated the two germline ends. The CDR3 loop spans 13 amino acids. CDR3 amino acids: CACSGVVGETQYF. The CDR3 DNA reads TGTGCCTGCTCAGGGGTCGTCGGAGAGACCCAGTACTTC.

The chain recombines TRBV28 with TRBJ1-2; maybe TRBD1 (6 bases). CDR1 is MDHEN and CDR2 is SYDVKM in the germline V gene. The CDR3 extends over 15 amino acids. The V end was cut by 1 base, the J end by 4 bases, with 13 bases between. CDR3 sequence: CASSLYGGPTYGYTF. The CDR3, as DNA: TGTGCCAGCAGTTTATACGGGGGGCCCACCTATGGCTACACCTTC.

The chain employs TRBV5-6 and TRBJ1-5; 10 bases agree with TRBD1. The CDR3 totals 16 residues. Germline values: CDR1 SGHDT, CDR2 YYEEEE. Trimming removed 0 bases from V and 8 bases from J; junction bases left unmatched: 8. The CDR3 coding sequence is TGTGCCAGCAGCTTGGGACAGGGGGCGAATTTTGAGCCCCAGCATTTT. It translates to CASSLGQGANFEPQHF. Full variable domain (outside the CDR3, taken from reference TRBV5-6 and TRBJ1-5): DAGVTQSPTHLIKTRGQQVTLRCSPKSGHDTVSWYQQALGQGPQFIFQYYEEEERQRGNFPDRFSGHQFPNYSSELNVNALLLGDSALYLCASSLGQGANFEPQHFGDGTRLSIL.

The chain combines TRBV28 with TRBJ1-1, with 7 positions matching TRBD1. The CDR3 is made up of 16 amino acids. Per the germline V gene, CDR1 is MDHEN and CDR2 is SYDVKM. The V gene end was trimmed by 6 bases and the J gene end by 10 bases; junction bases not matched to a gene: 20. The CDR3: CASSQYLTRQGGSAFF. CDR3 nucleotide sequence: TGTGCCAGCAGCCAATACCTGACCCGACAGGGCGGTTCAGCTTTCTTT.

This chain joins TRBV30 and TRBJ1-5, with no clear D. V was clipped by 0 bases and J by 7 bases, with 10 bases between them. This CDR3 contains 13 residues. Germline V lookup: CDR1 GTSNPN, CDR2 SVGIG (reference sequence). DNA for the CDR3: TGTGCCTGGAGTGTAGGGAGAGGGCAGCCCCAGCATTTT. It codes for CAWSVGRGQPQHF.

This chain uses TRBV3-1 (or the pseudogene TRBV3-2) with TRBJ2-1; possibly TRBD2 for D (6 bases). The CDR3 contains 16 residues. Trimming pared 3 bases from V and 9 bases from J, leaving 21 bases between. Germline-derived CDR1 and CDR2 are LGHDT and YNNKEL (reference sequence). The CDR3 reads CASSQLPGGAGGEQFF. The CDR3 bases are TGTGCCAGCAGCCAGCTCCCGGGCGGAGCGGGCGGTGAGCAGTTCTTC.

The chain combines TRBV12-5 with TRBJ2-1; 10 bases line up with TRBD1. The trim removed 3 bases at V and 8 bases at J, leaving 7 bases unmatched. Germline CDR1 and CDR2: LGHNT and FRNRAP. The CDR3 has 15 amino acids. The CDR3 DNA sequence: TGTGCTAGTGGTTTTTCCGGGACAGGGGTTGATGAGCAGTTCTTC. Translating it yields CASGFSGTGVDEQFF. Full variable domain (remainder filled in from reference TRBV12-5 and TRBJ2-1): DARVTQTPRHKVTEMGQEVTMRCQPILGHNTVFWYRQTMMQGLELLAYFRNRAPLDDSGMPKDRFSAEMPDATLATLKIQPSEPRDSAVYFCASGFSGTGVDEQFFGPGTRLTVL.

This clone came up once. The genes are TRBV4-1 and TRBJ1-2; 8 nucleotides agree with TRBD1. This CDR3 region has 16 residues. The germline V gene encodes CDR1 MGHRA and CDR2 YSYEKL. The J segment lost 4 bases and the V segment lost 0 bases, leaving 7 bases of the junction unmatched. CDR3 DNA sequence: TGCGCCAGCAGCCAAGATAGACAGGGGATTCGCTATGGCTACACCTTC. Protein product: CASSQDRQGIRYGYTF.

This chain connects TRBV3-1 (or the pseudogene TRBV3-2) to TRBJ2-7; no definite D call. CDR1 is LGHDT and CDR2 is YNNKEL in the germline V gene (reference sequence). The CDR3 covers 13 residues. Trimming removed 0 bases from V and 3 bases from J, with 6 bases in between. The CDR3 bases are TGTGCCAGCAGCCAAGATGGGCTCTACGAGCAGTACTTC. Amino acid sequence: CASSQDGLYEQYF.

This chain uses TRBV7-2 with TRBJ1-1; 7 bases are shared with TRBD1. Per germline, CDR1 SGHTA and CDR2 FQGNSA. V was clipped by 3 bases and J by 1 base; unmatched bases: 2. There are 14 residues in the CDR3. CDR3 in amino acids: CASSFRDRNTEAFF. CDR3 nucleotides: TGTGCCAGCAGCTTCAGGGACAGGAACACTGAAGCTTTCTTT.

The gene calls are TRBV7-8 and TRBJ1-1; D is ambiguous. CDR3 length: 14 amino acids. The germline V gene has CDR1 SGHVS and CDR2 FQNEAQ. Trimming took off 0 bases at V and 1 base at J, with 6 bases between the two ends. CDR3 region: CASSLAVGNTEAFF. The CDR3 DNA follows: TGTGCCAGCAGCTTAGCAGTGGGGAACACTGAAGCTTTCTTT. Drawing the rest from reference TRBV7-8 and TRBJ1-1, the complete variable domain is GAGVSQSPRYKVAKRGQDVALRCDPISGHVSLFWYQQALGQGPEFLTYFQNEAQLDKSGLPSDRFFAERPEGSVSTLKIQRTQQEDSAVYLCASSLAVGNTEAFFGQGTRLTVV.

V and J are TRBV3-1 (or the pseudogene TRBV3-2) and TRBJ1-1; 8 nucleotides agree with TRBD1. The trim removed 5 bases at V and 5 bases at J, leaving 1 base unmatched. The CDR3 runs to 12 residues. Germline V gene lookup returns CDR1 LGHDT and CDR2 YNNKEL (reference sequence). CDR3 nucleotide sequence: TGTGCCAGCAGCAGACAGGGGACTGAAGCTTTCTTT. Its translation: CASSRQGTEAFF.

CDR3 in amino acids: CSVEDEARYGYTF. The CDR3 nucleotides read TGCAGCGTTGAAGACGAAGCCAGATATGGCTACACCTTC. The rearrangement joins TRBV29-1 to TRBJ1-2, with D hard to call. Germline CDR1 reads SQVTM; CDR2 reads ANQGSEA. CDR3 size: 13 residues. Trimming stripped 0 bases from V and 5 bases from J, with 10 bases between.

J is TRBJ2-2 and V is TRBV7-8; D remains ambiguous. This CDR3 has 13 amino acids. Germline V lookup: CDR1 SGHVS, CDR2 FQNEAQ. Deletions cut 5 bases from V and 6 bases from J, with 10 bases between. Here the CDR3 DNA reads TGTGCCAGCAGCACCGTCCCTTCCGGGGAGCTGTTTTTT. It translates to CASSTVPSGELFF.

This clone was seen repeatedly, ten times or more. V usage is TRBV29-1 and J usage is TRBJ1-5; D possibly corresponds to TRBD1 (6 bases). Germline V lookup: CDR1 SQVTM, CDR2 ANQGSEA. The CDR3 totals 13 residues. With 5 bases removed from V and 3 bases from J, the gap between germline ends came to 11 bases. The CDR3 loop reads CSVRDNYNQPQHF. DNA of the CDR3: TGCAGCGTTCGGGACAACTACAATCAGCCCCAGCATTTT.

The CDR3 here is CASSSYRGGTDTQYF. The CDR3 bases are TGTGCCAGCAGCTCCTACAGGGGAGGAACAGATACGCAGTATTTT. V is TRBV7-3 and J is TRBJ2-3, with D maybe TRBD1 (7 bases). There are 15 residues in the CDR3. Between the trimmed V and J ends, which lost 4 bases and 3 bases, there was a span of 14 bases. Germline CDR1 is SGHTA and CDR2 is FQGTGA.

The CDR3 protein is CSVDPSGRTDTQYF. As DNA, the CDR3 is TGCAGCGTTGATCCCAGCGGGAGGACAGATACGCAGTATTTT. The rearrangement uses TRBV29-1 and TRBJ2-3; TRBD2 matches 9 bases. This CDR3 is 14 amino acids long. Per germline, CDR1 SQVTM and CDR2 ANQGSEA. Trimming at V came to 3 bases and at J to 3 bases, leaving 4 bases not matched to a gene.

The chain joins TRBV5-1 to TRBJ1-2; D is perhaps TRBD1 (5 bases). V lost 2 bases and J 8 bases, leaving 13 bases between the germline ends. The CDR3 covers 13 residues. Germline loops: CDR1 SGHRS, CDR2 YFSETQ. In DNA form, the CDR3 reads TGCGCCAGCAGCTTAGGAGGGGAAGAGGGCTACACCTTC. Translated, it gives CASSLGGEEGYTF.

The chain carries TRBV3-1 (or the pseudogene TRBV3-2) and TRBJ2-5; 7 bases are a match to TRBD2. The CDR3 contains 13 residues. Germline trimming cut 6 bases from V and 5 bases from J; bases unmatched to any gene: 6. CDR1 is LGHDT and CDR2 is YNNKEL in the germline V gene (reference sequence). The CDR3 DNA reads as TGTGCCAGCAGTTATGGGGGGGGTGAGACCCAGTACTTC. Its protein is CASSYGGGETQYF.

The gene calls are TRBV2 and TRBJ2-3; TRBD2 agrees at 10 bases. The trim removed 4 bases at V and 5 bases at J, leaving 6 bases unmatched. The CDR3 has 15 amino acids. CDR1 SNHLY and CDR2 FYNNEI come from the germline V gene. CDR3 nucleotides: TGTGCCAGCAGTGCAGCGGGGGGGCCAGGAGATACGCAGTATTTT. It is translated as CASSAAGGPGDTQYF.

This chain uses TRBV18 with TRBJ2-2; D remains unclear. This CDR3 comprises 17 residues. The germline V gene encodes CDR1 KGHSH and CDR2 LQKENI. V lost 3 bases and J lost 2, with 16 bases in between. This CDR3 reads CASSPLHHDTNTGELFF. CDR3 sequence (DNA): TGTGCCAGCTCACCCCTCCATCATGACACTAACACCGGGGAGCTGTTTTTT.

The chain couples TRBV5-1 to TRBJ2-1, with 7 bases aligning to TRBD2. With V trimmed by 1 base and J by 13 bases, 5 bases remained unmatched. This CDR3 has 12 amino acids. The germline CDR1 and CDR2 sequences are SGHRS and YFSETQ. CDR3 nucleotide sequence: TGCGCCAGCAGCTTGTACGGGACTAATCAGTTCTTC. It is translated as CASSLYGTNQFF.